The TCR beta chain under discussion was sequenced for a study of T-cell memory formation after mild COVID-19. In its sample, this clonotype ranks as medium-sized. What it binds is unknown. Study results and limitations: Later expanders leaned toward CD4+, whereas clones contracting from day 15 to 85 were balanced CD4/CD8.

TCRdb passed the 5' RACE reads through MiXCR, listing each CDR3 protein once. The sample yields about 180,000 distinct CDR3 sequences, 16% seen once. The TCR sequence derives from an adult woman who had mild COVID-19 (a few samples of this study predate the infection). Cell type and time point are not known. Specimen: PBMCs or a T cell subset sorted from them (not recorded which).

The CDR3 spells CASSSPGAYEQYF. The CDR3 bases are TGTGCCAGCAGTTCCCCAGGGGCCTACGAGCAGTACTTC. V usage is TRBV12-3 or TRBV12-4 and J usage is TRBJ2-7, with a possible D match to TRBD1 (6 bases). The CDR3 loop spans 13 amino acids. Deletions cut 4 bases from V and 2 bases from J, with 9 bases between.